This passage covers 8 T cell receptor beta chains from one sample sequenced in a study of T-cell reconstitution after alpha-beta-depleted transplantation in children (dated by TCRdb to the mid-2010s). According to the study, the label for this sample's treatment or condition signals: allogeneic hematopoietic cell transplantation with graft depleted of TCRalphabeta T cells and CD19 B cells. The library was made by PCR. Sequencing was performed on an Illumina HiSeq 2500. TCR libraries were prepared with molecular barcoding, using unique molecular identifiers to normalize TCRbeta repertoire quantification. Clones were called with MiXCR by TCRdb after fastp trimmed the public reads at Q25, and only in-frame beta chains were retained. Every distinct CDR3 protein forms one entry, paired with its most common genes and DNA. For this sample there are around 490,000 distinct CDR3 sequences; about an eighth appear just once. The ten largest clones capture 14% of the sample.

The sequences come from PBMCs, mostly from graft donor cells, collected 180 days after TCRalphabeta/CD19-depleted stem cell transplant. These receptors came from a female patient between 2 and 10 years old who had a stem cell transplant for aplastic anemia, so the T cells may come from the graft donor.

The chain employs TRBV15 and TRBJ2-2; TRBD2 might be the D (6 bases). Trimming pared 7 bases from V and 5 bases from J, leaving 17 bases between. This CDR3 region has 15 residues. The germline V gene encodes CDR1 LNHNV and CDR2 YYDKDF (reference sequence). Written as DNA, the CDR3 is TGTGCCACCACCTCAGACACTAGCCGGACCGGGGAGCTGTTTTTT. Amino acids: CATTSDTSRTGELFF.

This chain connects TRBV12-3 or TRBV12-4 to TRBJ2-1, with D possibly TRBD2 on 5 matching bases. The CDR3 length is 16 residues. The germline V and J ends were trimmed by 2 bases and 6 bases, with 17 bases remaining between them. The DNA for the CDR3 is TGTGCCAGCAGTTTAAGCGCGCGGGCGGCGTTCAATGAGCAGTTCTTC. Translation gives CASSLSARAAFNEQFF.

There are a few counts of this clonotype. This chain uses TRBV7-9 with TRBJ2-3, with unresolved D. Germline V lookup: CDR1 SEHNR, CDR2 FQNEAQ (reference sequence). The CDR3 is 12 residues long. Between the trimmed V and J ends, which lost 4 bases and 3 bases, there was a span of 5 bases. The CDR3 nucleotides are TGTGCCAGCAGCTGGCAGACAGATACGCAGTATTTT. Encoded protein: CASSWQTDTQYF.

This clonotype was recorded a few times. For the CDR3, the DNA is TGTGCCAGCAGCCAATCTCGAAAGAGGGAACTAGCCAAAAACATTCAGTACTTC. Encoded protein: CASSQSRKRELAKNIQYF. The chain uses TRBV4-2 and TRBJ2-4, with a weak D call TRBD2 (5 bases). The V gene lost 2 bases and the J gene lost 0 bases, with 17 bases spanning the gap. This CDR3 has 18 amino acids. The V gene's germline CDR1 is LGHNA and CDR2 YNFKEQ.

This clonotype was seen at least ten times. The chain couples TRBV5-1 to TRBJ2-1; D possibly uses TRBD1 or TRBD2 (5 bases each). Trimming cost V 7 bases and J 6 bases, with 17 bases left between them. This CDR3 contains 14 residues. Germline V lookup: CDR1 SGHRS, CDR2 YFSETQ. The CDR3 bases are TGCGCCAGCTCCCTTGAGGGGAGAGCCAATGAGCAGTTCTTC. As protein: CASSLEGRANEQFF.

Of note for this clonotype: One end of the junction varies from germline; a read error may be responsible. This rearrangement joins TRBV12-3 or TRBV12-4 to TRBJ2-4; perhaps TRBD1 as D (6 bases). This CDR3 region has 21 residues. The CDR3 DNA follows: TGTGCCAGCAGTTTATTGTCCTCCTCAACCAACAGGGAGATGGCCAAAAACAGTCAGTACTTC. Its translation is CASSLLSSSTNREMAKNSQYF.

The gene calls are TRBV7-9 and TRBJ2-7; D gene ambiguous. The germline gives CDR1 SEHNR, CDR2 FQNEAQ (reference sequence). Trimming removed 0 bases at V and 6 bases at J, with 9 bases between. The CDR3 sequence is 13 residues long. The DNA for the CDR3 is TGTGCCAGCAGCTTAGCTAGTAGCTTCGAGCAGTACGTC. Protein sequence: CASSLASSFEQYV.

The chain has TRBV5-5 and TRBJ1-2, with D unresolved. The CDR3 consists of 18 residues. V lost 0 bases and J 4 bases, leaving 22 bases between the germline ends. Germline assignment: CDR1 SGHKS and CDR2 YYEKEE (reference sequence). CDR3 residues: CASSLGRSGLVPFYGYTF. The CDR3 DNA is TGTGCCAGCAGCTTGGGAAGAAGCGGGCTCGTACCCTTCTATGGCTACACCTTC.